This T cell receptor (beta chain) was retrieved from a study of shared clonotypes between healthy human individuals. Whole-study findings and limits: Since donors were few, the genetic and exposure-history diversity represented was limited. Among donors, sharing of clonotypes was expected to be affected by sequencing depth.

Method: immunoSEQ multiplex PCR; TCRdb's copy keeps in-frame clones and lacks some. Among 450,000 to 600,000 clones listed, around 80% were seen once. Free of recent acute infections or vaccinations, the donors were healthy HIV-negative adults. Genomic DNA for unsorted samples, which was extracted with the QIAamp DNA Blood Mini kit, came from 99 million or so PBMCs. This clone was counted a few times. Its target is not known. Looked up from germline, CDR1 is MNHNS and CDR2 is SASEGT. The germline V and J ends were trimmed by 0 bases and 5 bases, with 8 bases remaining between them. This CDR3 has 15 residues.

The chain combines TRBV6-1 with TRBJ1-6; D might be TRBD1 (6 bases). The sequence was collected from a woman in her 40s in good health. Some clones in this sample may be carry-over from other donors' samples. Specimen: PBMCs. CDR3 DNA: TGTGCCAGCAGTGAAGCCAGGGGCGATAATTCACCCCTCCACTTT. Translated, it gives CASSEARGDNSPLHF.